One and the same sample provided the 26 T cell receptor beta chains below, sequenced in a study of shared clonotypes between healthy human individuals. Method: immunoSEQ multiplex PCR; TCRdb's copy keeps in-frame clones and lacks some. The sample carries roughly 1 million clones, about 84% recorded once. The source material was memory CD4+ T cells from PBMCs. Subset: CD45RA-negative fraction. The source is a man aged 18 to 30 in good health. Some clones in this sample may be carry-over from other donors' samples.

On this clone itself: A far larger clone is just one base off, so this is likely a read error. This same CDR3 is encoded by further DNA sequences in the sample. The chain couples TRBV6-6 to TRBJ2-2, with D possibly called TRBD1 or TRBD2 (5 bases each). The CDR3 is 14 amino acids. Per the germline V gene, CDR1 is MNHNY and CDR2 is SVGAGI (reference sequence). CDR3: CASRSGTDTGELFF. The DNA for the CDR3 is TGTGCTAGCAGGTCAGGGACGGACACCGGGGAGCTGTTTTTT.

V usage is TRBV5-3 and J usage is TRBJ1-1; 11 bases line up with TRBD1. TRBV5-3 is recorded as an ORF, its role being uncertain. J was trimmed by 11 bases and V by 5 bases; bases with no gene match: 8. The length of the CDR3 is 13 residues. As DNA, the CDR3 is TGTGCCAGAAGAAACGGACAGGGGGCGATGGCTTTCTTT. Translating gives CARRNGQGAMAFF.

This chain joins TRBV5-6 and TRBJ2-2; TRBD2 aligns across 13 bases. There are 17 residues in the CDR3. CDR1 is SGHDT, CDR2 YYEEEE, per germline. V shed 4 bases and J 9 bases; nucleotides not matched to a gene: 12. CDR3 bases: TGTGCCAGCAGCCCCGCGGGGACTAGCGGGAATAATAGGGAGCTGTTTTTT. Its protein product is CASSPAGTSGNNRELFF.

Only a few counts were recorded for this clone. V gene TRBV7-9 combines with J gene TRBJ1-1; D is uncertain. Trimming shortened V by 5 bases and J by 0 bases, and 7 bases separated the two germline ends. CDR1 SEHNR and CDR2 FQNEAQ come from the germline V gene (reference sequence). This CDR3 spans 13 amino acids. CDR3 DNA sequence: TGTGCCAGCAGCCGTTCAGTGAACACTGAAGCTTTCTTT. The encoded protein is CASSRSVNTEAFF. The variable domain in full, with the rest retrieved from reference TRBV7-9 and TRBJ1-1, is DTGVSQNPRHKITKRGQNVTFRCDPISEHNRLYWYRQTLGQGPEFLTYFQNEAQLEKSRLLSDRFSAERPKGSFSTLEIQRTEQGDSAMYLCASSRSVNTEAFFGQGTRLTVV.

This chain uses TRBV4-3 with TRBJ2-3; D not certain. Between the trimmed V and J ends, which lost 0 bases and 2 bases, there was a span of 9 bases. CDR1 and CDR2 from the germline V gene are LGHNA and YSLEER. CDR3 length equals 15 residues. CDR3 sequence reads: CASSQDYTLTDTQYF. The CDR3 DNA sequence: TGCGCCAGCAGCCAAGATTATACTCTCACAGATACGCAGTATTTT.

This clone occurred a few times. The chain couples TRBV30 to TRBJ2-7; D gene unclear. This CDR3 comprises 14 residues. Germline CDR1 GTSNPN, CDR2 SVGIG (reference sequence). The germline V and J ends were trimmed by 2 bases and 1 base, with 12 bases remaining between them. The CDR3 DNA reads TGTGCCTGGAGTAAGAGACGGATATCCTACGAGCAGTACTTC. Translation: CAWSKRRISYEQYF.

The J gene is TRBJ2-7, the V gene TRBV29-1, with D possibly TRBD1 on 6 matching bases. Germline CDR1 SQVTM, CDR2 ANQGSEA. V lost 5 bases and J 2 bases, leaving 7 bases between the germline ends. The CDR3 covers 11 residues. The CDR3 here is CSVRQAYEQYF. The CDR3 DNA follows: TGCAGCGTTCGACAGGCCTACGAGCAGTACTTC.

The chain couples TRBV4-1 to TRBJ2-7, with TRBD2 matching over 10 bases. V shed 0 bases, J shed 2 bases, and the junction held 7 bases outside the gene matches. The CDR3 sequence is 17 residues long. Germline CDR1 is MGHRA and CDR2 is YSYEKL. CDR3 amino acids: CASSQEFRAGGPYEQYF. The CDR3 DNA follows: TGCGCCAGCAGCCAAGAATTTAGAGCGGGAGGGCCCTACGAGCAGTACTTC.

The gene calls are TRBV19 and TRBJ2-2; D not certain. Trimming removed 3 bases at V and 8 bases at J, with 13 bases between. The germline gives CDR1 LNHDA, CDR2 SQIVND (reference sequence). The CDR3 loop spans 14 amino acids. This CDR3 is CASSMSGFRGELFF. The CDR3 DNA follows: TGTGCCAGTAGTATGTCGGGTTTTCGAGGGGAGCTGTTTTTT.

The genes are TRBV5-1 and TRBJ2-6; TRBD1 agrees at 10 bases. Trimming removed 3 bases from V and 1 base from J; junction bases left unmatched: 10. This CDR3 region has 19 residues. Germline V CDR1 and CDR2: SGHRS, YFSETQ. The DNA of the CDR3 is TGCGCCAGCAGCTCCGCTCCGGGACAGGGGCTGTCTGGGGCCAACGTCCTGACTTTC. Encoded protein: CASSSAPGQGLSGANVLTF.

The J gene is TRBJ1-5, the V gene TRBV6-5, with D perhaps TRBD1 (6 bases). There are 13 residues in the CDR3. The V and J ends lost 10 bases and 3 bases respectively, with 13 bases between them. Germline CDR1 is MNHEY and CDR2 is SVGAGI. This CDR3 is CATRGGLNQPQHF. For the CDR3, the DNA is TGTGCCACCCGGGGGGGGCTCAATCAGCCCCAGCATTTT.

The gene calls are TRBV2 and TRBJ2-7, with no clear D. CDR1 and CDR2 (germline): SNHLY, FYNNEI. Between the trimmed V and J ends, which lost 6 bases and 5 bases, there was a span of 17 bases. The CDR3 is 14 amino acids. The CDR3 loop is CASSAEVWVDEQYF. The CDR3 region has the DNA TGTGCCAGCAGCGCTGAGGTCTGGGTGGACGAGCAGTACTTC.

As to this clone: The identical CDR3 is also encoded by other nucleotide sequences in the sample. The chain employs TRBV7-9 and TRBJ2-5, with TRBD2 matching over 10 bases. V dropped 5 bases and J dropped 3; count of bases not matched to a gene: 3. The length of the CDR3 is 14 residues. Germline CDR1 is SEHNR and CDR2 is FQNEAQ (reference sequence). For the CDR3, the DNA is TGTGCCAGCAGCCCCGGACTAGCGGAAGAGACCCAGTACTTC. Its protein product is CASSPGLAEETQYF.

The V and J genes are TRBV5-4 and TRBJ2-7; possibly TRBD1 for D (6 bases). The CDR3 loop spans 13 amino acids. V was shortened by 4 bases and J by 4 bases, with 12 bases between the two germline ends. Looked up from germline, CDR1 is SGHNT and CDR2 is YYREEE (reference sequence). CDR3: CASSTVTGYEQYF. The CDR3 region has the DNA TGTGCCAGCAGCACAGTCACAGGGTACGAGCAGTACTTC.

With respect to this clone: This same CDR3 is encoded by further DNA sequences in the sample. The rearrangement links TRBV7-2 to TRBJ1-1; D is ambiguous. CDR1 and CDR2 (germline): SGHTA, FQGNSA. The CDR3 is made up of 15 amino acids. The germline V and J ends were trimmed by 1 base and 0 bases, with 9 bases remaining between them. This chain's CDR3 is CASSLGGSVNTEAFF. The CDR3 nucleotides read TGTGCCAGCAGCTTAGGTGGCAGCGTGAACACTGAAGCTTTCTTT.

The chain combines TRBV5-1 with TRBJ1-3; D may be TRBD1 (6 bases). Germline V lookup: CDR1 SGHRS, CDR2 YFSETQ. The CDR3 spans 14 residues. Trimming removed 4 bases at V and 0 bases at J, with 8 bases between. The CDR3 reads CASSRTDSGNTIYF. The CDR3 coding sequence is TGCGCCAGCAGCAGGACAGACTCTGGAAACACCATATATTTT.

This chain joins TRBV6-5 and TRBJ1-1; 9 bases match TRBD1. This CDR3 spans 16 amino acids. Germline CDR1 is MNHEY and CDR2 is SVGAGI. The V segment lost 0 bases and the J segment 5 bases; nucleotides outside the gene matches: 7. The CDR3 protein is CASSYSRDRVGTEAFF. The CDR3 nucleotides are TGTGCCAGCAGTTACTCACGGGACAGGGTGGGAACTGAAGCTTTCTTT.

The CDR3 spells CASSSRLGSQNEQYF. The CDR3 nucleotides read TGTGCCAGCAGCTCAAGGTTGGGGTCACAGAACGAGCAGTACTTC. The chain joins TRBV5-4 to TRBJ2-7; D not resolved. CDR1 is SGHNT, CDR2 YYREEE, per germline (reference sequence). The CDR3 loop spans 15 amino acids. V lost 3 bases and J 5 bases, leaving 18 bases between the germline ends.

This clone was found a few times. Other DNA sequences in the sample encode the same CDR3. The CDR3 loop is CASSPYTNTEAFF. The CDR3 nucleotides read TGTGCCAGCTCACCATACACGAACACTGAAGCTTTCTTT. The chain recombines TRBV18 with TRBJ1-1; D uncertain. This CDR3 is 13 amino acids long. Trimming took 2 bases from V and 1 from J, leaving 5 bases between them. CDR1 is KGHSH, CDR2 LQKENI, per germline.

The genes are TRBV13 and TRBJ2-3; D unclear. Per germline, CDR1 PRHDT and CDR2 FYEKMQ (reference sequence). The V gene lost 6 bases and the J gene lost 0 bases, with 10 bases spanning the gap. The CDR3 length is 14 residues. As DNA, the CDR3 is TGTGCCAGCAGGCTCATCGCGAGCACAGATACGCAGTATTTT. Translated, it gives CASRLIASTDTQYF.

J is TRBJ2-5 and V is TRBV14; 7 bases are shared with TRBD2. The V segment lost 4 bases and the J segment 4 bases; nucleotides outside the gene matches: 12. The CDR3 consists of 16 residues. Looked up from germline, CDR1 is SGHDN and CDR2 is FVKESK. CDR3 nucleotide sequence: TGTGCCAGCAGCCCTTTTGTCGCGGGAGCGGGAGAGACCCAGTACTTC. Its protein is CASSPFVAGAGETQYF.

This chain uses TRBV7-6 with TRBJ1-3, with unresolved D. The germline gives CDR1 SGHVS, CDR2 FNYEAQ. The V and J ends lost 5 bases and 0 bases respectively, with 26 bases between them. The CDR3 length is 20 residues. The CDR3 loop is CASSDIPGRTRGNSGNTIYF. The CDR3 coding sequence is TGTGCCAGCAGCGATATTCCTGGTAGAACCCGCGGAAACTCTGGAAACACCATATATTTT. The full variable domain, in which reference TRBV7-6 and TRBJ1-3 provide the parts outside the CDR3, is GAGVSQSPRYKVTKRGQDVALRCDPISGHVSLYWYRQALGQGPEFLTYFNYEAQQDKSGLPNDRFSAERPEGSISTLTIQRTEQRDSAMYRCASSDIPGRTRGNSGNTIYFGEGSWLTVV.

This clone was recorded once. J is TRBJ1-2 and V is TRBV2; D is perhaps TRBD1 (6 bases). The CDR3 loop spans 14 amino acids. CDR1 SNHLY and CDR2 FYNNEI come from the germline V gene. With 6 bases removed from V and 4 bases from J, the gap between germline ends came to 15 bases. The CDR3 region is CASRIQGISYGYTF. The CDR3 region has the DNA TGTGCCAGCAGAATTCAGGGGATCAGCTATGGCTACACCTTC.

This chain links TRBV11-3 with TRBJ2-3, with D perhaps TRBD2 (6 bases). The CDR3 contains 14 residues. V was clipped by 1 base and J by 6 bases, with 11 bases between them. Germline V lookup: CDR1 SGHNT, CDR2 YENEEA. DNA of the CDR3: TGTGCCAGCAGCTTAGGTGGCGGGAAGGATACGCAGTATTTT. Translation gives CASSLGGGKDTQYF.

The chain combines TRBV2 with TRBJ2-3; D gene uncertain. CDR1 is SNHLY and CDR2 is FYNNEI in the germline V gene. Trimming removed 10 bases at V and 5 bases at J, with 13 bases between. The CDR3 covers 12 residues. CDR3 nucleotides: TGTGCCACCACCCTCCTCCGAGATACGCAGTATTTT. Its translation: CATTLLRDTQYF. Full variable domain (rest looked up from reference TRBV2 and TRBJ2-3): EPEVTQTPSHQVTQMGQEVILRCVPISNHLYFYWYRQILGQKVEFLVSFYNNEISEKSEIFDDQFSVERPDGSNFTLKIRSTKLEDSAMYFCATTLLRDTQYFGPGTRLTVL.

The rearrangement uses TRBV27 and TRBJ1-1, with a tentative D call TRBD1 (6 bases). V was cut by 5 bases and J by 2 bases, with 15 bases left in between. CDR1 is MNHEY and CDR2 is SMNVEV in the germline V gene (reference sequence). CDR3 size: 15 residues. As DNA, the CDR3 is TGTGCCAGCAGTACTATGTACAGGGCTAACACTGAAGCTTTCTTT. Translated, it gives CASSTMYRANTEAFF.